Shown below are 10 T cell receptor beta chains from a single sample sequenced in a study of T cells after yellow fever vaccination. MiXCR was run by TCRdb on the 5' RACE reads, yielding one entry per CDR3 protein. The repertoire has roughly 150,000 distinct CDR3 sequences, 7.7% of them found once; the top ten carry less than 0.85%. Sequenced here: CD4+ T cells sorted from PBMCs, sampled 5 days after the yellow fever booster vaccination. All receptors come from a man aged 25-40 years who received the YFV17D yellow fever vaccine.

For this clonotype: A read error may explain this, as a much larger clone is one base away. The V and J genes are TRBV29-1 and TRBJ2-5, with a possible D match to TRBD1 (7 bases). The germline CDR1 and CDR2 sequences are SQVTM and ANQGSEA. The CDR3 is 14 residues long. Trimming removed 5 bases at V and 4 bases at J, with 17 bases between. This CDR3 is CSVSGGQYPETQYF. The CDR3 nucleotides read TGCAGCGTTTCCGGGGGACAGTACCCAGAGACCCAGTACTTC. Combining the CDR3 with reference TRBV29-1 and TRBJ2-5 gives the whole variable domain SAVISQKPSRDICQRGTSLTIQCQVDSQVTMMFWYRQQPGQSLTLIATANQGSEATYESGFVIDKFPISRPNLTFSTLTVSNMSPEDSSIYLCSVSGGQYPETQYFGPGTRLLVL.

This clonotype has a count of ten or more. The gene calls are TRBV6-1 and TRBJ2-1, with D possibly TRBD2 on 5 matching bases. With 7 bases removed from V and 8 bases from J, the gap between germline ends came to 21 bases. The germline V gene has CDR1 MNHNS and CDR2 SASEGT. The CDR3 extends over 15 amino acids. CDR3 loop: CASKEGPAGGDEQFF. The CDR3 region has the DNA TGTGCCAGCAAGGAAGGGCCTGCGGGTGGAGATGAGCAGTTCTTC.

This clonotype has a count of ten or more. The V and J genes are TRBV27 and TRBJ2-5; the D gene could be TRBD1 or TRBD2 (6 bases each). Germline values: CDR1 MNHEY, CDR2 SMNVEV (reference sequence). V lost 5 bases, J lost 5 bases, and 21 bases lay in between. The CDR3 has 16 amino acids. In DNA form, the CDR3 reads TGTGCCAGCAGTCAACACAGGGACTCGGGACGGGAGACCCAGTACTTC. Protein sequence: CASSQHRDSGRETQYF.

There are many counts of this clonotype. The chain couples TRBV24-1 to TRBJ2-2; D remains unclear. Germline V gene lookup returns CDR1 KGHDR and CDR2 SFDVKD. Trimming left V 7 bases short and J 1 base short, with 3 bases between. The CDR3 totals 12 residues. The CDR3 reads CATRLNTGELFF. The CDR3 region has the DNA TGTGCCACCAGATTGAACACCGGGGAGCTGTTTTTT.

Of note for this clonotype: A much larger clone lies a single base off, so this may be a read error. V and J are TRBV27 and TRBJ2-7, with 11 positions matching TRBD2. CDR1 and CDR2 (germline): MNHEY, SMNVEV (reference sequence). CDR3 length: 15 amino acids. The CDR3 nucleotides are TGTGTCAGCAGCCCCACTAGCGGGAGTCTCTACGAGCAGTACTTC. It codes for CVSSPTSGSLYEQYF.

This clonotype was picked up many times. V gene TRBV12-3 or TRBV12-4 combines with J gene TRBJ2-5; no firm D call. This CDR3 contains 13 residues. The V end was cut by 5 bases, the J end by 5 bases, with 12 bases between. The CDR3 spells CASSPGPKETQYF. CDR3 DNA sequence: TGTGCCAGCAGTCCCGGTCCCAAGGAGACCCAGTACTTC.

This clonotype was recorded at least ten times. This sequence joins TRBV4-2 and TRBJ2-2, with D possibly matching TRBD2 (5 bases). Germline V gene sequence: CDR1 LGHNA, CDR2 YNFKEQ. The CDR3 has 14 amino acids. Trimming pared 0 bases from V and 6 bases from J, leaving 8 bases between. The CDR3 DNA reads TGTGCCAGCAGCCAAGATATGCGGGCCGGGGAGCTGTTTTTT. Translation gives CASSQDMRAGELFF.

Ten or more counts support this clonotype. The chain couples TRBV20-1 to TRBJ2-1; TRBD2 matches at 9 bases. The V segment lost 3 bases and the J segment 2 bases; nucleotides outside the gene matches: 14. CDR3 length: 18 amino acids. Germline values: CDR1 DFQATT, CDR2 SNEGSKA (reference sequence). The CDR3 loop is CSARRVGGLAAAYNEQFF. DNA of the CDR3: TGCAGTGCTAGGCGGGTGGGGGGACTAGCTGCCGCCTACAATGAGCAGTTCTTC.

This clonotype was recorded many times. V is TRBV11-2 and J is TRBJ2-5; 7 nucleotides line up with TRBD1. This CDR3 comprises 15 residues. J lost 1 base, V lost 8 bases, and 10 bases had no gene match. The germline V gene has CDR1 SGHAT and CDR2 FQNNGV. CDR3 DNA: TGTGCCAGCGGCAACAGGACAGGAGGCCAAGAGACCCAGTACTTC. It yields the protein CASGNRTGGQETQYF.

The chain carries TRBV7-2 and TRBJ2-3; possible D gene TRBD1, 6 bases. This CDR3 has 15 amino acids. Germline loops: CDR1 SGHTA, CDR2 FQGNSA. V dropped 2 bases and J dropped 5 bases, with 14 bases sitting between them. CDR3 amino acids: CASSLKILGGDTQYF. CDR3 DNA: TGTGCCAGCAGCTTAAAGATCCTAGGGGGAGATACGCAGTATTTT.